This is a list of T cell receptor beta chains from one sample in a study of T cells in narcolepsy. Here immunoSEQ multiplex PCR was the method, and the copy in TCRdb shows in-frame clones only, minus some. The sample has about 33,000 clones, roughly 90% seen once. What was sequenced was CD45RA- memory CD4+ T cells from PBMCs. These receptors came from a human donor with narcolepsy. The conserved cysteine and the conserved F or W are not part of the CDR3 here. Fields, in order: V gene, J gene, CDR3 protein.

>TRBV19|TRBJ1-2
ASSIVRAYGYT
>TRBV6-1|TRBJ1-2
ASRVGAANYGYT
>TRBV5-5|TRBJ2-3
ASSFVAGSTFSTDTQY
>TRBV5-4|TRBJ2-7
ASSLRTSGVEEQY
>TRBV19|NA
ASTPAGRTYEQY
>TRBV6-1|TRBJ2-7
ASSAPQTGYEQY
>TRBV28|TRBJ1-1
ASPPQTGRNTEAF
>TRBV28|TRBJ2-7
ASAVSTGGVEQY
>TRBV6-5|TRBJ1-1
ASNGGFGAF
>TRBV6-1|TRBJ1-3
ASLQQNTIY
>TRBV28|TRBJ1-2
ASRQAVGYGYT
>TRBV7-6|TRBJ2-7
ASSNTADAYEQY
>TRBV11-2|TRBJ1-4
ASSPRLGGTTNEKLF
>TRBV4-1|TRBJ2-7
ASSQGTNDAYEQY
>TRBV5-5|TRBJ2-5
ASSLDLGLAGGGQETQY
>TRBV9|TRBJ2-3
ASSVGLAGTSTDTQY
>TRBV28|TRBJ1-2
ASSLSGDNYGYT
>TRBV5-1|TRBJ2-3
ASSLAGGPPDTQY
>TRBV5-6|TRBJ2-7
ASSPPDRGSLYEQY
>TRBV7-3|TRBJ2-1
ASSLRGGEVQF
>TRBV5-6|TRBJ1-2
ASSLTGGLSSYGYT
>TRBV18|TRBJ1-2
ASSLRTRDGYT
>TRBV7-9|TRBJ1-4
ASSGQGHSNEKLL
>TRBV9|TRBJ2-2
ASSVQAGGGGELF
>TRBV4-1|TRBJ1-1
ASRNRAVNTEAF
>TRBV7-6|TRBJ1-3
ASSFGASSGNTIY
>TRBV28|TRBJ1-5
ASSRDRISDQPQH
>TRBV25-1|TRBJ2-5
ASAHREGGTQY